Below, 27 T cell receptor beta chains from the same sample are listed, as sequenced in a study of T cells in Graves' hyperthyroidism and ophthalmopathy. RNA transcripts were the template for amplifying TCR beta CDR3 regions. An initial round of RT-PCR targeting the TCR CDR3 relied on the HTBI primer set. Via MiXCR, TCRdb re-called the multiplex PCR reads, giving one row per CDR3 protein. The sample gives 400,000 to 550,000 distinct CDR3 sequences, around 22% of which show up once; about 11% is in the top ten. The sequencing sample was made of blood. All receptors derive from a young woman with Graves' ophthalmopathy.

This clonotype was seen ten or more times. This sequence joins TRBV6-2 or TRBV6-3 and TRBJ2-5; D uncertain. This CDR3 contains 14 residues. Between the trimmed V and J ends, which lost 0 bases and 2 bases, there was a span of 7 bases. CDR1 and CDR2 from the germline V gene are MNHEY and SVGEGT. CDR3: CASSYSTLQETQYF. The CDR3 DNA reads TGTGCCAGCAGTTACTCGACCCTACAAGAGACCCAGTACTTC.

The chain combines TRBV25-1 with TRBJ2-2; D is ambiguous. The CDR3 extends over 13 amino acids. Per germline, CDR1 MGHDK and CDR2 SYGVNS. With 5 bases removed from V and 4 bases from J, the gap between germline ends came to 8 bases. The CDR3 DNA follows: TGTGCCAGCAGTACCACGGCCACCGGGGAGCTGTTTTTT. As protein: CASSTTATGELFF.

The genes are TRBV6-4 and TRBJ1-1, with D perhaps TRBD1 (5 bases). The CDR3 totals 12 residues. CDR1 and CDR2 (germline): MRHNA, SNTAGT. V was shortened by 10 bases and J by 4 bases, with 13 bases between the two germline ends. The CDR3 bases are TGTGCCACCGCGGGGGAGGTCACTGAAGCTTTCTTT. Amino acids: CATAGEVTEAFF.

This clonotype was counted ten times or more. The chain is built from TRBV7-2 and TRBJ2-5; tentative D call: TRBD2 (5 bases). Germline CDR1 SGHTA, CDR2 FQGNSA. Trimming left V 5 bases short and J 5 bases short, with 12 bases between. The CDR3 runs 13 residues. DNA for the CDR3: TGTGCCAGCAGCATGCTAGCCTCCGAGACCCAGTACTTC. This gives the protein CASSMLASETQYF.

This clonotype was recorded many times. The genes are TRBV29-1 and TRBJ2-5; possibly TRBD1 for D (6 bases). V lost 8 bases, J lost 7 bases, and 14 bases lay in between. Germline V CDR1 and CDR2: SQVTM, ANQGSEA. The CDR3 runs to 11 residues. The CDR3 loop is CSPREGGTQYF. CDR3 DNA: TGCAGCCCGAGGGAAGGGGGGACCCAGTACTTC. The whole variable domain, filled in from reference TRBV29-1 and TRBJ2-5, reads SAVISQKPSRDICQRGTSLTIQCQVDSQVTMMFWYRQQPGQSLTLIATANQGSEATYESGFVIDKFPISRPNLTFSTLTVSNMSPEDSSIYLCSPREGGTQYFGPGTRLLVL.

The chain recombines TRBV19 with TRBJ1-5; no definite D call. In germline, CDR1 is LNHDA, CDR2 SQIVND (reference sequence). Trimming removed 4 bases from V and 5 bases from J, with 12 bases in between. The CDR3 runs to 14 residues. The CDR3 reads CASSRTRDYQPQHF. Written as DNA, the CDR3 is TGTGCCAGTAGTAGAACCCGAGACTATCAGCCCCAGCATTTT.

This clonotype was counted at least ten times. This chain links TRBV19 with TRBJ1-1; D remains unclear. The CDR3 is made up of 13 amino acids. With 3 bases removed from V and 6 bases from J, the gap between germline ends came to 11 bases. CDR1 is LNHDA, CDR2 SQIVND, per germline (reference sequence). CDR3 in amino acids: CASSITNAAEAFF. The CDR3 DNA reads as TGTGCCAGTAGTATTACTAACGCAGCTGAAGCTTTCTTT.

This clonotype has ten or more counts. This chain uses TRBV11-2 with TRBJ1-2; a weak D match, TRBD1 (5 bases). V lost 4 bases, J lost 5 bases, and 14 bases lay in between. Germline V gives CDR1 SGHAT, CDR2 FQNNGV. The CDR3 has 14 residues. DNA for the CDR3: TGTGCCAGCAGCTCGGCCGGGGCGGATTATGGCTACACCTTC. This sequence encodes CASSSAGADYGYTF.

Only a few counts were recorded for this clonotype. V gene TRBV2 combines with J gene TRBJ2-7; D may be TRBD1 (6 bases). The germline CDR1 and CDR2 sequences are SNHLY and FYNNEI. CDR3 length: 15 amino acids. Trimming shortened V by 4 bases and J by 0 bases, and 13 bases separated the two germline ends. CDR3 nucleotide sequence: TGTGCCAGCAGTGCACAGGGATCTAGCTCCTACGAGCAGTACTTC. Its protein product is CASSAQGSSSYEQYF.

This sequence joins TRBV6-5 and TRBJ1-2; a weak D match, TRBD1 (5 bases). This CDR3 comprises 15 residues. Trimming removed 2 bases at V and 4 bases at J, with 14 bases between. From germline, CDR1 is MNHEY and CDR2 SVGAGI. The CDR3 coding sequence is TGTGCCAGCAGTTACGCGGGGGAACCTTCCTATGGCTACACCTTC. Its translation is CASSYAGEPSYGYTF.

This clonotype was found many times. In nucleotides, the CDR3 is TGTGCCAGTAGTGTCCCAAACAGGGGGAACACTGAAGCTTTCTTT. It codes for CASSVPNRGNTEAFF. V and J are TRBV19 and TRBJ1-1; the match to TRBD1 covers 7 bases. The J segment lost 1 base and the V segment lost 5 bases, leaving 7 bases of the junction unmatched. CDR1 and CDR2 from the germline V gene are LNHDA and SQIVND (reference sequence). This CDR3 comprises 15 residues.

This clonotype was seen only a few times. V and J are TRBV5-1 and TRBJ2-7; D remains ambiguous. Germline-derived CDR1 and CDR2 are SGHRS and YFSETQ. V lost 4 bases and J 4 bases, leaving 15 bases between the germline ends. CDR3 length equals 14 residues. The CDR3 nucleotides are TGCGCCAGCAGCAGAGAGGCGTCCGGGTACGAGCAGTACTTC. This codes for CASSREASGYEQYF. The variable domain in full, with the rest retrieved from reference TRBV5-1 and TRBJ2-7, is KAGVTQTPRYLIKTRGQQVTLSCSPISGHRSVSWYQQTPGQGLQFLFEYFSETQRNKGNFPGRFSGRQFSNSRSEMNVSTLELGDSALYLCASSREASGYEQYFGPGTRLTVT.

In this sample, this clonotype turned up once. The gene calls are TRBV20-1 and TRBJ1-2; 11 nucleotides line up with TRBD1. Germline V gives CDR1 DFQATT, CDR2 SNEGSKA (reference sequence). V dropped 4 bases and J dropped 2; count of bases not matched to a gene: 6. The CDR3 totals 15 residues. This CDR3 reads CSATSGQGENYGYTF. CDR3 sequence (DNA): TGCAGTGCTACCTCGGGACAGGGGGAAAACTATGGCTACACCTTC.

The chain uses TRBV5-4 and TRBJ2-4; 9 bases fit TRBD1. V was pared by 0 bases and J by 2 bases, with 3 bases of the junction left unmatched. This CDR3 has 16 amino acids. CDR1 and CDR2 from the germline V gene are SGHNT and YYREEE (reference sequence). The CDR3 loop is CASSLGTGEPKNIQYF. For the CDR3, the DNA is TGTGCCAGCAGCTTGGGGACAGGGGAGCCCAAAAACATTCAGTACTTC.

This clonotype was recorded at least ten times. The V call is TRBV12-3 or TRBV12-4, the J call TRBJ1-1; 7 nucleotides line up with TRBD1. This CDR3 region has 14 residues. The ends lost 3 bases at V and 4 bases at J; junction bases unmatched: 5. The CDR3 DNA is TGTGCCAGCAGTTTCGACAGGGTGGGCACTGAAGCTTTCTTT. It yields the protein CASSFDRVGTEAFF.

In this sample, this clonotype turned up a few times. This chain connects TRBV6-1 to TRBJ2-5, with D perhaps assigned TRBD1 or TRBD2 (5 bases each). CDR3 length equals 14 residues. The germline gives CDR1 MNHNS, CDR2 SASEGT. The ends were cut back, 6 bases at V and 5 bases at J, with 16 bases in the middle. The CDR3 sequence is CASRRGLWEETQYF. The CDR3 DNA reads TGTGCCAGCAGACGGGGCCTCTGGGAGGAGACCCAGTACTTC.

This clonotype was seen at least ten times. The chain recombines TRBV20-1 with TRBJ1-2; D not certain. V was trimmed by 2 bases and J by 10 bases, leaving 11 bases between them. The germline CDR1 and CDR2 sequences are DFQATT and SNEGSKA (reference sequence). CDR3 length: 11 residues. The CDR3 bases are TGCAGTGCTAGAAAGGTGCCCCACTACACCTTC. Encoded protein: CSARKVPHYTF.

This clonotype has ten or more counts. The V call is TRBV25-1, the J call TRBJ2-7, with TRBD1 identical over 9 bases. Germline CDR1 reads MGHDK; CDR2 reads SYGVNS. The CDR3 has 14 amino acids. V lost 4 bases and J lost 2; bases outside the gene matches: 3. The CDR3 spells CASSGWDRAYEQYF. CDR3 DNA: TGTGCCAGCAGTGGATGGGACAGGGCCTACGAGCAGTACTTC.

This chain connects TRBV20-1 to TRBJ1-2; D is undetermined. The CDR3 runs to 11 residues. Trimming pared 1 base from V and 7 bases from J, leaving 7 bases between. Germline CDR1 and CDR2: DFQATT and SNEGSKA (reference sequence). The CDR3 nucleotides read TGCAGTGCTAGAGTTAGATTTGGCTACACCTTC. It specifies CSARVRFGYTF.

Worth noting for this clonotype: Given a much more abundant clone one base away, this may be a read error. The conserved closing phenylalanine or tryptophan is absent in this CDR3, likely reflecting a read error. This rearrangement joins TRBV19 to TRBJ1-3; weak D call: TRBD1 (5 bases). V lost 7 bases and J lost 7, with 14 bases in between. There are 13 residues in the CDR3. Germline values: CDR1 LNHDA, CDR2 SQIVND (reference sequence). CDR3 region: CASIQDPGNTIYL. The DNA for the CDR3 is TGTGCCAGTATACAGGACCCCGGGAACACCATATATTTG.

This clonotype has a handful of counts. The CDR3 loop reads CSARDLGSSGYEQYF. In DNA form, the CDR3 reads TGCAGTGCTAGAGATCTGGGGTCATCTGGTTACGAGCAGTACTTC. V gene TRBV20-1 combines with J gene TRBJ2-7; D gene ambiguous. V lost 0 bases and J lost 4, with 16 bases in between. Germline CDR1 DFQATT, CDR2 SNEGSKA (reference sequence). There are 15 residues in the CDR3.

The rearrangement joins TRBV6-1 to TRBJ1-3; D is unclear. The CDR3 has 14 residues. V was clipped by 6 bases and J by 1 base, with 10 bases between them. Germline V gene sequence: CDR1 MNHNS, CDR2 SASEGT. The CDR3 region is CASSLHRSGNTIYF. The CDR3 DNA sequence: TGTGCCAGCAGCCTACACCGATCTGGAAACACCATATATTTT.

This clonotype was detected many times. CDR3 sequence (DNA): TGTGCCAGCAGTGGGGGACAGGGGGACACCGGGGAGCTGTTTTTT. Its translation: CASSGGQGDTGELFF. The chain uses TRBV2 and TRBJ2-2; 11 nucleotides align to TRBD1. CDR1 and CDR2 (germline): SNHLY, FYNNEI. Losses at the gene ends were 4 bases for V and 3 bases for J; bases not matched to a gene: 1. The CDR3 loop spans 15 amino acids.

This clonotype was counted at least ten times. The rearrangement links TRBV28 to TRBJ2-5; D gene uncertain. Germline CDR1 MDHEN, CDR2 SYDVKM. This CDR3 contains 11 residues. CDR3 nucleotides: TGTAGGGCAGGAACACAAGAGACCCAGTACTTC. This encodes CRAGTQETQYF.

This clonotype was observed many times. The V and J genes are TRBV12-3 or TRBV12-4 and TRBJ1-2; 7 bases fit TRBD1. With 3 bases clipped from V and 6 bases from J, the junction kept 10 bases outside the gene matches. The CDR3 covers 15 residues. The CDR3 is CASSFPTGRLDGYTF. The CDR3, as DNA: TGTGCCAGCAGTTTCCCGACAGGGAGGTTGGATGGCTACACCTTC.

The genes are TRBV7-6 and TRBJ1-2; 7 bases are shared with TRBD1. V lost 3 bases and J lost 6; bases outside the gene matches: 4. The CDR3 sequence is 13 residues long. Germline loops: CDR1 SGHVS, CDR2 FNYEAQ. This chain's CDR3 is CASSLVGTDGYTF. The CDR3 DNA reads as TGTGCCAGCAGCTTGGTGGGGACAGATGGCTACACCTTC.

This clonotype was counted many times. The chain uses TRBV28 and TRBJ1-1; D is unresolved. The CDR3 contains 14 residues. Germline lookup yields CDR1 MDHEN and CDR2 SYDVKM. Trimming took off 6 bases at V and 0 bases at J, with 11 bases between the two ends. The CDR3 is CASRGGRMNTEAFF. The CDR3 coding sequence is TGTGCCAGCAGGGGCGGACGCATGAACACTGAAGCTTTCTTT.